This entry is about one TCR beta chain. Its antigen is not identified. This table comes from immunoSEQ multiplex PCR, and its TCRdb copy is limited to in-frame clones, with some not included. This table holds roughly 75,000 clones, approximately 90% found once. This specimen belongs to a study of OX40 agonist ivuxolimab in advanced cancers. Trimming left V 5 bases short and J 0 bases short, with 17 bases between. The CDR3 extends over 18 amino acids. CDR1 and CDR2 (germline): ENHRY, SYGVKD. Whole-study findings and limits: At 0.1-3.0 mg/kg, partial responders had clonal expansion among the lowest observed.

The input for sequencing was CD4+ or CD8+ T cells sorted from blood, taken in a trial of the OX40 agonist ivuxolimab. The rearrangement uses TRBV10-3 and TRBJ2-6; D is tentatively TRBD1 or TRBD2 (5 bases each). This receptor was taken from an adult with an advanced solid tumor such as melanoma, head and neck, liver or kidney cancer. The CDR3 is CAISPDKGTVSGANVLTF. In nucleotides, the CDR3 is TGTGCCATCAGTCCAGACAAGGGGACCGTCTCTGGGGCCAACGTCCTGACTTTC.